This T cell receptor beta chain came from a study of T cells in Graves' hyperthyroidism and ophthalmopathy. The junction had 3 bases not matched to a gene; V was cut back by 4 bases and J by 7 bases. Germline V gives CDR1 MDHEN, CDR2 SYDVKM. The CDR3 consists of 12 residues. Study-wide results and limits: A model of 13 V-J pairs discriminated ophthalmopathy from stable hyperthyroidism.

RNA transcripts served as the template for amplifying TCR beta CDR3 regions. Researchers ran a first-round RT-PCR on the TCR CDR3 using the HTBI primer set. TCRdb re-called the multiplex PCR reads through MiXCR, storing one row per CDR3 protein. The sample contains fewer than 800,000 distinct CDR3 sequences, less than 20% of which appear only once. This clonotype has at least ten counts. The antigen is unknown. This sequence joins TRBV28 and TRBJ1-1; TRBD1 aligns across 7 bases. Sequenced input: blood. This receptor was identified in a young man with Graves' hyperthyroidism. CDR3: CASSSDRDEAFF. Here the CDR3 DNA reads TGTGCCAGCAGTTCCGACAGGGATGAAGCTTTCTTT.